The rows below give T cell receptor beta chains drawn from one sample of a study of blood T cell repertoires in COVID-19. Sequencing was performed with immunoSEQ multiplex PCR; in TCRdb, only in-frame clones are kept and a portion is missing. The table includes roughly 260,000 clones, around 87% detected once. Source material: peripheral blood. The receptor source for this set is a woman between 45 and 60 years old with acute or convalescent COVID-19. CDR3s include the opening cysteine and the closing phenylalanine or tryptophan.

j_call v_call cdr3_aa
TRBJ2-7 TRBV7-2 CASSLYGGGSVYEQYF
TRBJ2-3 TRBV4-1 CASTGTYTDTQYF
TRBJ1-5 TRBV2 CASRETGSSNQPQHF
TRBJ2-7 TRBV2 CASSDASGRSYYEQYF
TRBJ1-1 TRBV12-3/TRBV12-4 CASSQNIGEAFF
TRBJ1-3 TRBV6-5 CASRDSGGNTIYF
TRBJ2-3 TRBV5-4 CASSLLSGDSTDTQYF
TRBJ2-2 TRBV29-1 CSVSLNRDATGELFF
TRBJ2-2 TRBV28 CASVPSAGGIGELFF
TRBJ1-1 TRBV28 CASRPGQGGAEAFF
TRBJ1-2 TRBV4-1 CASSQGTGVAYGYTF
TRBJ1-2 TRBV3-1/TRBV3-2 CASSQGLSLRGYTF
TRBJ2-1 TRBV7-8 CASSSSLAGVISSYNEQFF
TRBJ2-2 TRBV7-3 CASSQLTGIATGELFF
TRBJ2-7 TRBV5-4 CASSRGQGPLYEQYF
TRBJ2-5 TRBV5-4 CASSRPGGHQETQYF
TRBJ1-1 TRBV4-1 CASSQDHPTGARNTEAFF
TRBJ2-7 TRBV4-1 CASSPGQGGAYEQYF
TRBJ1-4 TRBV30 CAYGQGPIAEKLFF
TRBJ2-5 TRBV9 CASSVRLGQETQYF
TRBJ1-1 TRBV7-3 CASSKDRGPDTEAFF
TRBJ1-1 TRBV14 CASSQDRANTEAFF
TRBJ2-7 TRBV19 CASSGRGGFNEQYF
TRBJ1-6 TRBV6-5 CASRAPLFTLHF
TRBJ2-1 TRBV7-3 CASSFGLAGSNEQFF
TRBJ2-7 TRBV4-3 CASSQEGTAELYEQYF
TRBJ1-5 TRBV5-1 CASSSYRGKQPQHF
TRBJ2-2 TRBV10-1 CASSDEATTGFTGELFF
TRBJ2-2 TRBV30 CAWSSGLAGDPATGELFF
TRBJ2-5 TRBV9 CASSGLAEETQYF
TRBJ2-5 TRBV7-6 CASSPYQETQYF
TRBJ1-1 TRBV27 CASSLNRVVEAFF
TRBJ2-6 TRBV2 CASSGLRSGANVLTF
TRBJ2-7 TRBV6-5 CASRVDRGVDEQYF
TRBJ2-7 TRBV27 CASSPRQTYEQYF
TRBJ1-6 TRBV7-3 CASSLNPTGGSTPLHF
TRBJ1-4 TRBV11-2 CASSLGGTGNGKLFF
TRBJ2-1 TRBV6-5 CASRSTSGYNEQFF
TRBJ1-2 TRBV6-5 CASSSGGLGGYTF
TRBJ1-3 TRBV2 CASKLSSGNTIYF
TRBJ1-4 TRBV5-5 CASTTGRGDEKLFF
TRBJ1-6 TRBV7-3 CASSLLRGGDSPLHF
TRBJ2-7 TRBV7-6 CASSSFRDRGREQYF
TRBJ2-1 TRBV10-3 CAISETVLKGYNEQFF
TRBJ2-7 TRBV6-5 CASSYSITGSYEQYF
TRBJ2-1 TRBV28 CASSLYETGGINEQFF
TRBJ1-1 TRBV7-9 CASSLDRVNTEAFF
TRBJ2-7 TRBV5-1 CASSLAAGADEQYF
TRBJ1-2 TRBV9 CASSVVSAAFWNGYTF
TRBJ1-5 TRBV7-8 CASSSTRRQGTYSNQPQHF
TRBJ2-5 TRBV7-8 CASSLGLAGSSRETQYF
TRBJ2-5 TRBV6-5 CASTSRGEETQYF
TRBJ2-1 TRBV5-1 CASSRNEGAYNEQFF